This TCR beta chain was found in a study of shared clonotypes between healthy human individuals. Turning to the study itself: Donors had three CD4 naive, three CD4 memory, two CD8 naive and one CD8 memory plate apiece.

Using about 0.2 ug DNA, around 30,000 T cell genomes, the sorted-subset replicate PCRs were run. Clones were read by immunoSEQ multiplex PCR, and TCRdb kept only the in-frame ones, dropping some. Among fewer than 1.8 million clones listed, about 98.5% were seen once. The donor population consisted of healthy HIV-negative adults with no recent acute infections or vaccinations. Splitting of CD4+ cells produced CD45RA+ naive and CD45RA-negative memory subsets. This clonotype was sampled from a young man in good health. The sample taken for sequencing was naive CD4+ T cells sorted from blood. Regarding subset: CD45RA+ positively selected.

CDR3 sequence: CASTRGTGVYEQYF. The DNA for the CDR3 is TGTGCCAGCACGAGAGGGACAGGGGTCTACGAGCAGTACTTC. The chain links TRBV6-5 to TRBJ2-7; 10 bases align to TRBD1. The CDR3 spans 14 residues. Trimming took 7 bases from V and 3 from J; bases not matched to a gene: 6. CDR1 and CDR2 (germline): MNHEY, SVGAGI.